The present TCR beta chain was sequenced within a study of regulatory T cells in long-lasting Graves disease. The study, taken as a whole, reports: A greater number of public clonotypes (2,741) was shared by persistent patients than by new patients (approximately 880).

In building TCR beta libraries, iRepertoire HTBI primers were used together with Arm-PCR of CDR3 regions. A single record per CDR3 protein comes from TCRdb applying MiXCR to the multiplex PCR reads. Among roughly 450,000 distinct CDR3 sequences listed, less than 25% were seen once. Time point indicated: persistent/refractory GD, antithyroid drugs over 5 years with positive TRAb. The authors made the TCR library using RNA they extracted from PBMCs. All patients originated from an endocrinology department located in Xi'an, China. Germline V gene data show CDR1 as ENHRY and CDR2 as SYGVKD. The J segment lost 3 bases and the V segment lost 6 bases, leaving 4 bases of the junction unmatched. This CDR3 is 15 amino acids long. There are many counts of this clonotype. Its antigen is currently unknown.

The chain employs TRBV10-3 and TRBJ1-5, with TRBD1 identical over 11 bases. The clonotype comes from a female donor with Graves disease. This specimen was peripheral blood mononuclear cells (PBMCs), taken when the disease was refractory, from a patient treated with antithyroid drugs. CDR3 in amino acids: CAIRGDRGDNQPQHF. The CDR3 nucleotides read TGTGCCATCAGGGGGGACAGGGGGGACAATCAGCCCCAGCATTTT.